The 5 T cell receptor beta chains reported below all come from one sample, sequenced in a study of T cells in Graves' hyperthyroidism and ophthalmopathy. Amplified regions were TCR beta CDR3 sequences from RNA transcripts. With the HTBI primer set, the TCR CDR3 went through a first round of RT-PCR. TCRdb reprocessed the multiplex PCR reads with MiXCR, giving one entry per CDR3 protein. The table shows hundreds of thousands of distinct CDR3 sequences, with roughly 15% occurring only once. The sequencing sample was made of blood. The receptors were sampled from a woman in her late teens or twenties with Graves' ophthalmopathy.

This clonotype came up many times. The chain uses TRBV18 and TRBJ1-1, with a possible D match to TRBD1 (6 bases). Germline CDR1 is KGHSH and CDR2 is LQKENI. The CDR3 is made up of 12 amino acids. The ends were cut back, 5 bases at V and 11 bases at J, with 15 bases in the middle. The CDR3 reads CASSTDQGNAFF. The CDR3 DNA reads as TGTGCCAGCTCAACCGACCAGGGGAATGCTTTCTTT. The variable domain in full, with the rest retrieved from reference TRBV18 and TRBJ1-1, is NAGVMQNPRHLVRRRGQEARLRCSPMKGHSHVYWYRQLPEEGLKFMVYLQKENIIDESGMPKERFSAEFPKEGPSILRIQQVVRGDSAAYFCASSTDQGNAFFGQGTRLTVV.

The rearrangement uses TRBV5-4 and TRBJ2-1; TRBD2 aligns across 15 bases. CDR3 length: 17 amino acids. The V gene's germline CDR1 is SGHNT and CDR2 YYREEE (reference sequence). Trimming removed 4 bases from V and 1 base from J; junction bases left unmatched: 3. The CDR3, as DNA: TGTGCCAGCAGCCCGGGGACTAGCGGGAGGTCCTACAATGAGCAGTTCTTC. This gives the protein CASSPGTSGRSYNEQFF.

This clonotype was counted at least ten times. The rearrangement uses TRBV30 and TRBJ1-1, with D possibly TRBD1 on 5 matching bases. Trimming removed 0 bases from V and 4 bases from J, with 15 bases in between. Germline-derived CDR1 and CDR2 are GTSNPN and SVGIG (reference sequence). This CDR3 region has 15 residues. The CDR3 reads CAWSVLRGLSTEAFF. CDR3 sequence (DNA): TGTGCCTGGAGTGTACTTAGGGGTTTGAGCACTGAAGCTTTCTTT. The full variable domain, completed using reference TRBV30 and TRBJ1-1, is SQTIHQWPATLVQPVGSPLSLECTVEGTSNPNLYWYRQAAGRGLQLLFYSVGIGQISSEVPQNLSASRPQDRQFILSSKKLLLSDSGFYLCAWSVLRGLSTEAFFGQGTRLTVV.

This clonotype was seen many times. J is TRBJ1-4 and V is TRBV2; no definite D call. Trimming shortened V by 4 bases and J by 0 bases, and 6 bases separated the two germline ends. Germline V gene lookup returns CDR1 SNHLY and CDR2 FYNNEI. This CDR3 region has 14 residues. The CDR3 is CASSAQTTNEKLFF. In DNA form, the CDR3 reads TGTGCCAGCAGTGCACAGACAACTAATGAAAAACTGTTTTTT. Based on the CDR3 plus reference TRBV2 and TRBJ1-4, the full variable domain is EPEVTQTPSHQVTQMGQEVILRCVPISNHLYFYWYRQILGQKVEFLVSFYNNEISEKSEIFDDQFSVERPDGSNFTLKIRSTKLEDSAMYFCASSAQTTNEKLFFGSGTQLSVL.

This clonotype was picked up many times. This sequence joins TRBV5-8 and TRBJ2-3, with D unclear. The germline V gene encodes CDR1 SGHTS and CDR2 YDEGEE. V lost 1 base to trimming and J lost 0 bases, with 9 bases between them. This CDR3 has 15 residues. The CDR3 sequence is CASSLTASSTDTQYF. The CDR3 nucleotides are TGTGCCAGCAGCTTGACTGCTAGTAGCACAGATACGCAGTATTTT. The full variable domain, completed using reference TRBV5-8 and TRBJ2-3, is EAGVTQSPTHLIKTRGQQATLRCSPISGHTSVYWYQQALGLGLQFLLWYDEGEERNRGNFPPRFSGRQFPNYSSELNVNALELEDSALYLCASSLTASSTDTQYFGPGTRLTVL.